A selection of T cell receptor beta chains follows, all from one sample in a study of CD8+ T cells in alopecia areata. Only in-frame clones appear in the TCRdb table, and some are missing; sequencing was by immunoSEQ multiplex PCR. The sample lists some 240,000 clones; about three fifths were seen once. The sample consisted of CD4+ T cells sorted from blood, taken at week 0. The receptor set was obtained from a human donor with alopecia areata. The CDR3 runs from the conserved cysteine through the conserved F or W. The D gene is left open where the match is weak. A clone size is listed for some rows: how often the clone was seen (once, few, many), or a class if it is expanded.

D gene: -
clone size: few
J gene: TRBJ2-7
V gene: TRBV5-8
CDR3 DNA: TGTGCCAGCAGCTTGTCAGACTACGAGCAGTACTTC
CDR3 protein: CASSLSDYEQYF

D gene: TRBD1
clone size: -
J gene: TRBJ2-7
V gene: TRBV6-6
CDR3 DNA: TGTGCCAGCAGTTACCGCGGACAGGGCGCCTACGAGCAGTACTTC
CDR3 protein: CASSYRGQGAYEQYF

D gene: -
clone size: -
J gene: TRBJ2-1
V gene: TRBV5-4
CDR3 DNA: TGTGCCAGCAGCTTGAAAGGAATCTATGAGCAGTTCTTC
CDR3 protein: CASSLKGIYEQFF

D gene: -
clone size: -
J gene: TRBJ2-1
V gene: TRBV6-5
CDR3 DNA: TGTGCCAGCAGTTACTCTTCCGGGTACAATGAGCAGTTCTTC
CDR3 protein: CASSYSSGYNEQFF

D gene: TRBD1
clone size: -
J gene: TRBJ2-1
V gene: TRBV5-1
CDR3 DNA: TGCGCCAGCAGCACCCAGACAGGGGACCCCTACAATGAGCAGTTCTTC
CDR3 protein: CASSTQTGDPYNEQFF

D gene: TRBD2
clone size: few
J gene: TRBJ2-7
V gene: TRBV18
CDR3 DNA: TGTGCCAGCTCCCCGGGAGGGTCGGTCGAGCAGTACTTC
CDR3 protein: CASSPGGSVEQYF

D gene: TRBD2
clone size: -
J gene: TRBJ2-1
V gene: TRBV11-2
CDR3 DNA: TGTGCCAGCAGTCCGGGACTAGCGGGAGATGAGCAGTTCTTC
CDR3 protein: CASSPGLAGDEQFF

D gene: -
clone size: few
J gene: TRBJ1-1
V gene: TRBV9
CDR3 DNA: TGTGCCAGCAGCCCGATAGGAGTGTTCGCTGAAGCTTTCTTT
CDR3 protein: CASSPIGVFAEAFF

D gene: -
clone size: -
J gene: TRBJ1-2
V gene: TRBV2
CDR3 DNA: TGTGCCAGCAGCCCTCGGCCCGACTATGGCTACACCTTC
CDR3 protein: CASSPRPDYGYTF

D gene: TRBD1
clone size: many
J gene: TRBJ2-7
V gene: TRBV11-1
CDR3 DNA: TGTGCCAGCAGCTTTAGTCCGGACAGGGTCGACGAGCAGTACTTC
CDR3 protein: CASSFSPDRVDEQYF

D gene: -
clone size: -
J gene: TRBJ2-5
V gene: TRBV9
CDR3 DNA: TGTGCCAGCAGCGAAGGGACCGGGGAGACCCAGTACTTC
CDR3 protein: CASSEGTGETQYF

D gene: -
clone size: few
J gene: TRBJ2-7
V gene: TRBV29-1
CDR3 DNA: TGCAGCGTTGAGGTCGGGAGAGGCTACGAGCAGTACTTC
CDR3 protein: CSVEVGRGYEQYF

D gene: -
clone size: once
J gene: TRBJ1-1
V gene: TRBV7-3
CDR3 DNA: TGTGCCAGCAGCTCCAGGGGAGGGCTGAACACTGAAGCTTTCTTT
CDR3 protein: CASSSRGGLNTEAFF

D gene: TRBD1
clone size: -
J gene: TRBJ1-2
V gene: TRBV5-1
CDR3 DNA: TGCGCCAGCAGATCCGGGACAGAGGATGGCTACACCTTC
CDR3 protein: CASRSGTEDGYTF

D gene: -
clone size: few
J gene: TRBJ2-3
V gene: TRBV9
CDR3 DNA: TGTGCCAGCAGCGTAGAGGGACTTCCGGGGCTCGGTTTT
CDR3 protein: CASSVEGLPGLGF

D gene: TRBD2
clone size: -
J gene: TRBJ2-3
V gene: TRBV30
CDR3 DNA: TGTGCCTGGAGTACGGGACTAGCGGGAGGGCCAGCGGATACGCAGTATTTT
CDR3 protein: CAWSTGLAGGPADTQYF

D gene: -
clone size: few
J gene: TRBJ2-3
V gene: TRBV30
CDR3 DNA: TGTGCCTGGAGGGTCCGCCTAGCAACAGATACGCAGTATTTT
CDR3 protein: CAWRVRLATDTQYF

D gene: -
clone size: -
J gene: TRBJ2-7
V gene: TRBV5-1
CDR3 DNA: TGCGCCAGCAGCTTGTTTCAGCTATCATCCTACGAGCAGTACTTC
CDR3 protein: CASSLFQLSSYEQYF

D gene: -
clone size: -
J gene: TRBJ1-2
V gene: TRBV9
CDR3 DNA: TGTGCCAGCAGTGACAGACTCCCACCCTATGGCTACACCTTC
CDR3 protein: CASSDRLPPYGYTF

D gene: -
clone size: -
J gene: TRBJ2-6
V gene: TRBV6-5
CDR3 DNA: TGTGCCACTCGAGATGTCTCTGGGGCCAACGTCCTGACTTTC
CDR3 protein: CATRDVSGANVLTF

D gene: TRBD1
clone size: few
J gene: TRBJ1-6
V gene: TRBV6-1
CDR3 DNA: TGTGCCAGCTTTGACAGGGGAAATTCACCCCTCCACTTT
CDR3 protein: CASFDRGNSPLHF

D gene: TRBD2
clone size: -
J gene: TRBJ2-1
V gene: TRBV7-3
CDR3 DNA: TGTGCCAGCAGCTTAAGACTAGCGAACTACAATGAGCAGTTCTTC
CDR3 protein: CASSLRLANYNEQFF

D gene: -
clone size: few
J gene: TRBJ1-5
V gene: TRBV18
CDR3 DNA: TGTGCCAGCTCACCTGGCGGTAGCAATCAGCCCCAGCATTTT
CDR3 protein: CASSPGGSNQPQHF

D gene: -
clone size: -
J gene: TRBJ2-1
V gene: TRBV6-1
CDR3 DNA: TGTGCCAGCAGACCAGTCTGGAACAACAATGAGCAGTTCTTC
CDR3 protein: CASRPVWNNNEQFF

D gene: TRBD1
clone size: -
J gene: TRBJ1-1
V gene: TRBV5-1
CDR3 DNA: TGCGCCAGCAGCTTCGACAGGGTGGGGCGTGAAGCTTTCTTT
CDR3 protein: CASSFDRVGREAFF

D gene: -
clone size: -
J gene: TRBJ2-2
V gene: TRBV5-1
CDR3 DNA: TGCGCCAGCACCAGGGCGAACACCGGGGAGCTGTTTTTT
CDR3 protein: CASTRANTGELFF

D gene: TRBD2
clone size: many
J gene: TRBJ2-3
V gene: TRBV5-1
CDR3 DNA: TGCGCCAGCACCCTCCGAGAAGCGGGGGAATCAGATACGCAGTATTTT
CDR3 protein: CASTLREAGESDTQYF

D gene: -
clone size: -
J gene: TRBJ2-3
V gene: TRBV30
CDR3 DNA: TGTGCCAGGACGACGGGCGGACTACCGTATTTT
CDR3 protein: CARTTGGLPYF